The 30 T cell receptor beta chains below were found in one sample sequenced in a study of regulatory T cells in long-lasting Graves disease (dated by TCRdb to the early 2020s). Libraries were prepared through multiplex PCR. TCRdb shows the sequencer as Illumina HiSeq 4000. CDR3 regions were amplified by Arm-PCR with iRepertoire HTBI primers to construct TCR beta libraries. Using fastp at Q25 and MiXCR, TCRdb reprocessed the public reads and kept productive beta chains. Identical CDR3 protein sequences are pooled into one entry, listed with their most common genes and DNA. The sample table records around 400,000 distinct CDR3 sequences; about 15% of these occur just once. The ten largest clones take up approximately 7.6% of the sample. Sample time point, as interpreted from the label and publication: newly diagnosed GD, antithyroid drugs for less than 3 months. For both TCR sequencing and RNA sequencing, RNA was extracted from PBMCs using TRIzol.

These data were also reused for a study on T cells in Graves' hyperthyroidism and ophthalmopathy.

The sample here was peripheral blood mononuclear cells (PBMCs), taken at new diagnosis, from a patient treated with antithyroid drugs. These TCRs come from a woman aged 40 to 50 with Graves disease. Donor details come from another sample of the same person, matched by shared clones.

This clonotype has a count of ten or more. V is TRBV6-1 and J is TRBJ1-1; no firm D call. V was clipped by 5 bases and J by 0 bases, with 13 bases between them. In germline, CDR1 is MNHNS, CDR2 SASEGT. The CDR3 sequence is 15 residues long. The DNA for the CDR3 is TGTGCCAGCAGTCAGCCCGGCAGTTTGAACACTGAAGCTTTCTTT. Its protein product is CASSQPGSLNTEAFF.

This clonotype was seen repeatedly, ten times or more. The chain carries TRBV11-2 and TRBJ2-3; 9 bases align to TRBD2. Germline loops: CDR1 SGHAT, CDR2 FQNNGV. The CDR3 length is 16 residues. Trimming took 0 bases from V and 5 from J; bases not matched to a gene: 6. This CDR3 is CASSLDSAGGVDTQYF. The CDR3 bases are TGTGCCAGCAGCTTAGATTCGGCGGGAGGGGTAGATACGCAGTATTTT.

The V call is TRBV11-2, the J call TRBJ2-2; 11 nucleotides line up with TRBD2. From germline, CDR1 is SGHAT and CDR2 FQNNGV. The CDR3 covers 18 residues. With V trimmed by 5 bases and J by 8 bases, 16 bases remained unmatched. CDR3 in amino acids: CASSGGTSGLGLTGELFF. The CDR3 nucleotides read TGTGCCAGCAGCGGAGGGACTAGCGGACTCGGACTCACTGGGGAGCTGTTTTTT.

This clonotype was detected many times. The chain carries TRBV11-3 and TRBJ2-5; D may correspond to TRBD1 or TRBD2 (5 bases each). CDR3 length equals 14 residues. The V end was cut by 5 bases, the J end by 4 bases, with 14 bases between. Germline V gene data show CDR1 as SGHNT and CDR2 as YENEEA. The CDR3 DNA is TGTGCCAGCAGCCCCTTGGGGGAGCGAGAGACCCAGTACTTC. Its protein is CASSPLGERETQYF.

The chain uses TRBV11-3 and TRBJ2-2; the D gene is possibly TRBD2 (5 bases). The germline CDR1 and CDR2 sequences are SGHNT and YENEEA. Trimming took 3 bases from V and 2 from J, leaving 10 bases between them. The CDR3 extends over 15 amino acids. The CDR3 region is CASSFPRANTGELFF. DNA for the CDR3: TGTGCCAGCAGCTTCCCGCGGGCCAACACCGGGGAGCTGTTTTTT.

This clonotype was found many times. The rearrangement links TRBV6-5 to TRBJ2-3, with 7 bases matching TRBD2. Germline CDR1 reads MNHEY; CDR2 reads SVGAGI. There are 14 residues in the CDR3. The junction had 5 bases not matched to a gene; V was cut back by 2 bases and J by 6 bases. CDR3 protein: CASSYGGSPDTQYF. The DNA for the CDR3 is TGTGCCAGCAGTTACGGCGGGAGCCCGGATACGCAGTATTTT.

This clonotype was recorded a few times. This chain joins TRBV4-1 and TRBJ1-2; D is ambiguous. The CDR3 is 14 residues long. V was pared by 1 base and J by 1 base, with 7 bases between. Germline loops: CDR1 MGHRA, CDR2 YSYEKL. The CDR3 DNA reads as TGCGCCAGCAGCCAAGCTGGCAGTAACTATGGCTACACCTTC. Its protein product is CASSQAGSNYGYTF.

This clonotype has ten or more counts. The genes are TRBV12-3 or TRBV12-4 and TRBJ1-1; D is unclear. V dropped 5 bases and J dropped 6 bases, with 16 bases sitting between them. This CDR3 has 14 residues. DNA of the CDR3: TGTGCCAGCAGTCTCTTTAGGGCCACCTCTGAAGCTTTCTTT. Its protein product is CASSLFRATSEAFF.

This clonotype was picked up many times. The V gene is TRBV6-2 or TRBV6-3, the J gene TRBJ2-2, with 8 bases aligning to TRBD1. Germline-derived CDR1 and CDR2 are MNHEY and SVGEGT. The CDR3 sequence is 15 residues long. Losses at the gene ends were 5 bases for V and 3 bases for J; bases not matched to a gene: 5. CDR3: CASSDQGAYTGELFF. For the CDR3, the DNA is TGTGCCAGCAGTGACCAGGGGGCCTACACCGGGGAGCTGTTTTTT.

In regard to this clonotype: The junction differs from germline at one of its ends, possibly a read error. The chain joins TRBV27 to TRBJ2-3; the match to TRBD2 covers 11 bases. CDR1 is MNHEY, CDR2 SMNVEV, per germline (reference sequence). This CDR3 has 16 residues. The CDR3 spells CASSFTSGSGTDTQYF. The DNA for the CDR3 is TGTGCCAGCAGTTTCACTAGCGGGAGTGGCACAGATACACAGTATTTT.

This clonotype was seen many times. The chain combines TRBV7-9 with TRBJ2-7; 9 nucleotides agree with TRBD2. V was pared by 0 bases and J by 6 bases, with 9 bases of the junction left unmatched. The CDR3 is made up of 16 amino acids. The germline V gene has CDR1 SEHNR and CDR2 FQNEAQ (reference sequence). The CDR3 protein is CASSLARISGRGEQYF. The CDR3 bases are TGTGCCAGCAGCTTAGCGCGCATTAGCGGGAGAGGCGAGCAGTACTTC.

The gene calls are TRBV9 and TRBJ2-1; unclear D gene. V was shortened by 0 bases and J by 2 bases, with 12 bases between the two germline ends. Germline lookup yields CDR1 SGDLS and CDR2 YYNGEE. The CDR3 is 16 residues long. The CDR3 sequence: CASSVVSGGAYNEQFF. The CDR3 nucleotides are TGTGCCAGCAGCGTAGTGTCTGGCGGAGCCTACAATGAGCAGTTCTTC.

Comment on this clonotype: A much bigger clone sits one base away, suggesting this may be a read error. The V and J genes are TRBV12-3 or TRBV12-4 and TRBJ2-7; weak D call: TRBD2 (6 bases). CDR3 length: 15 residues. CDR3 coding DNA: TGTGCCAGCAGTACCCGGGGGACGGGGACGTGGGAGCGGTACTTC. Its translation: CASSTRGTGTWERYF.

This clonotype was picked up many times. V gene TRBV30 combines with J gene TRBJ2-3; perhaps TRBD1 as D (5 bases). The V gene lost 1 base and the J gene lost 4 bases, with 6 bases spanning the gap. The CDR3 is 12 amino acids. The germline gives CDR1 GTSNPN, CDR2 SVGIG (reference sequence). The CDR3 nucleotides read TGTGCCTGGAGTGCACAGGCAGATACGCAGTATTTT. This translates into CAWSAQADTQYF.

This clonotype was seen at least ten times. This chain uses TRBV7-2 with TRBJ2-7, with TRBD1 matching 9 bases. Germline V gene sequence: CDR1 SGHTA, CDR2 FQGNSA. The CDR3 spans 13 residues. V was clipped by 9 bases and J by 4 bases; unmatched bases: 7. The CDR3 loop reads CASSRTGVYEQYF. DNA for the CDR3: TGTGCCAGTTCGAGGACAGGGGTTTACGAGCAGTACTTC. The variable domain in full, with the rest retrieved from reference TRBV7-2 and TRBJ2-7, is GAGVSQSPSNKVTEKGKDVELRCDPISGHTALYWYRQSLGQGLEFLIYFQGNSAPDKSGLPSDRFSAERTGGSVSTLTIQRTQQEDSAVYLCASSRTGVYEQYFGPGTRLTVT.

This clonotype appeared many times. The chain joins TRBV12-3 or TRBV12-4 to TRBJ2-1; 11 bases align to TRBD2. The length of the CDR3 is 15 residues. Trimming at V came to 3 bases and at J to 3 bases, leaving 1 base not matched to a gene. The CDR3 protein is CASSFGLAGYNEQFF. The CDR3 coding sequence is TGTGCCAGCAGTTTCGGACTAGCGGGCTACAATGAGCAGTTCTTC.

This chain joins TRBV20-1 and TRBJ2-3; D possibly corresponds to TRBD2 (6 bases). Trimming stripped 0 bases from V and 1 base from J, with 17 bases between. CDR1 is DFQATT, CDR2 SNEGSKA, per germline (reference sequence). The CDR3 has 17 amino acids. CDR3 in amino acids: CSARDRESGLRTDTQYF. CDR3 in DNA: TGCAGTGCTAGAGATCGTGAGAGCGGGTTGCGCACAGATACGCAGTATTTT.

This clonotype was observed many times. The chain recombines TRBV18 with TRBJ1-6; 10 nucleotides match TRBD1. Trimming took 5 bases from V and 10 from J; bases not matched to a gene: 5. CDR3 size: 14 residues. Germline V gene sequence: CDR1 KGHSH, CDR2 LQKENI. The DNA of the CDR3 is TGTGCCAGCTCAACGACAGGGGGCGAATCACCCCTCCACTTT. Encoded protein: CASSTTGGESPLHF. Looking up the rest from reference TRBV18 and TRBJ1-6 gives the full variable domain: NAGVMQNPRHLVRRRGQEARLRCSPMKGHSHVYWYRQLPEEGLKFMVYLQKENIIDESGMPKERFSAEFPKEGPSILRIQQVVRGDSAAYFCASSTTGGESPLHFGNGTRLTVT.

The CDR3 reads CASGLQTSGGSDTQYF. CDR3 in DNA: TGTGCTAGTGGTCTCCAGACTAGCGGGGGTTCGGATACGCAGTATTTT. This chain joins TRBV12-5 and TRBJ2-3, with 12 positions matching TRBD2. Trimming removed 5 bases from V and 6 bases from J; junction bases left unmatched: 9. The CDR3 covers 16 residues. Germline loops: CDR1 LGHNT, CDR2 FRNRAP.

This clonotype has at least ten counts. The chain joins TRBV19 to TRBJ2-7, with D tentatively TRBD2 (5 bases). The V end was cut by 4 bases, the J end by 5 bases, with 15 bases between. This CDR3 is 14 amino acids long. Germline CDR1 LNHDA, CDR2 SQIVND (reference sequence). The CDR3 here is CASSSSGISHEQYF. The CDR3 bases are TGTGCCAGTAGTAGTTCCGGGATTTCCCACGAGCAGTACTTC. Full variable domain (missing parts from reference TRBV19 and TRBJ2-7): DGGITQSPKYLFRKEGQNVTLSCEQNLNHDAMYWYRQDPGQGLRLIYYSQIVNDFQKGDIAEGYSVSREKKESFPLTVTSAQKNPTAFYLCASSSSGISHEQYFGPGTRLTVT.

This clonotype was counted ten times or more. CDR3 protein: CASSRTGSLRGGYTF. The CDR3 bases are TGCGCCAGCAGCCGTACAGGGAGCTTACGGGGAGGCTACACCTTC. V gene TRBV5-1 combines with J gene TRBJ1-2; D is perhaps TRBD1 (6 bases). The CDR3 totals 15 residues. V dropped 4 bases and J dropped 8 bases, with 21 bases sitting between them. Germline-derived CDR1 and CDR2 are SGHRS and YFSETQ.

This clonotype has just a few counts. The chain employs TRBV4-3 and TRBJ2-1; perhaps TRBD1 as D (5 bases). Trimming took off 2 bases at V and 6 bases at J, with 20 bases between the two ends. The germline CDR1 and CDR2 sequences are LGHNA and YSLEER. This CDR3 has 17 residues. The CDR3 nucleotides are TGCGCCAGCAGCCAACCTAGAAGGGGCCTGATTGGCAATGAGCAGTTCTTC. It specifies CASSQPRRGLIGNEQFF.

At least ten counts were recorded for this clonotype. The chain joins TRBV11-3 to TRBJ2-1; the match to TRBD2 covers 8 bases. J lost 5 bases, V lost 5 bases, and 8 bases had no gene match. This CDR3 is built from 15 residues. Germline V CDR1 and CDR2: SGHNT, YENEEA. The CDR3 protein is CASSTPLAAHNEQFF. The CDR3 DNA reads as TGTGCCAGCAGCACCCCACTAGCGGCACACAATGAGCAGTTCTTC. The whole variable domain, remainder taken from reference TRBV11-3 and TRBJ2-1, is EAGVVQSPRYKIIEKKQPVAFWCNPISGHNTLYWYLQNLGQGPELLIRYENEEAVDDSQLPKDRFSAERLKGVDSTLKIQPAELGDSAVYLCASSTPLAAHNEQFFGPGTRLTVL.

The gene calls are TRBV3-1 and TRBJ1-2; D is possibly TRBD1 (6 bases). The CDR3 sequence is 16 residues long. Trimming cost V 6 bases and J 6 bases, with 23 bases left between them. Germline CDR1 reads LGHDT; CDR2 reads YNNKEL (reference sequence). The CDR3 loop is CASSLWRAGAHDGYTF. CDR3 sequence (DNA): TGTGCCAGCAGTCTCTGGCGGGCAGGGGCTCATGATGGCTACACCTTC.

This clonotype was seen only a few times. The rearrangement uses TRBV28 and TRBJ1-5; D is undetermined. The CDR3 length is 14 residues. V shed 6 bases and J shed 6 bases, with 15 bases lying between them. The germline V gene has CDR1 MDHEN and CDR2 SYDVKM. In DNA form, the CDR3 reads TGTGCCAGCAGCTACCTCGGAATTGGTCAGCCCCAGCATTTT. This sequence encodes CASSYLGIGQPQHF.

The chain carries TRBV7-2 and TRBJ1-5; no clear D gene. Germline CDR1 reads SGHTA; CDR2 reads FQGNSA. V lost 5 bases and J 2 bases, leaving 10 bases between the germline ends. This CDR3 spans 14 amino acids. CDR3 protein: CASSLSDGNQPQHF. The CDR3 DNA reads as TGTGCCAGCAGCCTTTCCGATGGCAATCAGCCCCAGCATTTT.

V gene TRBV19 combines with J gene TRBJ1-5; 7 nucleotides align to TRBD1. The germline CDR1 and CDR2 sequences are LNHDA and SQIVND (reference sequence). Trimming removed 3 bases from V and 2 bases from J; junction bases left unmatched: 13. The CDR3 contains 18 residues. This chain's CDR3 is CASSIAYRGPDGNQPQHF. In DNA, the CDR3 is TGTGCCAGTAGTATCGCGTACAGGGGCCCCGATGGCAATCAGCCCCAGCATTTT.

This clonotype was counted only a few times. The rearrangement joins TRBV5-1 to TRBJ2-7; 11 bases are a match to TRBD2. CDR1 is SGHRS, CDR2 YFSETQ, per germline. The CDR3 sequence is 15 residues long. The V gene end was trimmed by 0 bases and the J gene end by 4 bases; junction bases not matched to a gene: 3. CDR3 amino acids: CASSLEASGRYEQYF. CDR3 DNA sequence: TGCGCCAGCAGCTTGGAGGCTAGCGGGAGGTACGAGCAGTACTTC. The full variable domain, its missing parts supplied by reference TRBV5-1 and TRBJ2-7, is KAGVTQTPRYLIKTRGQQVTLSCSPISGHRSVSWYQQTPGQGLQFLFEYFSETQRNKGNFPGRFSGRQFSNSRSEMNVSTLELGDSALYLCASSLEASGRYEQYFGPGTRLTVT.

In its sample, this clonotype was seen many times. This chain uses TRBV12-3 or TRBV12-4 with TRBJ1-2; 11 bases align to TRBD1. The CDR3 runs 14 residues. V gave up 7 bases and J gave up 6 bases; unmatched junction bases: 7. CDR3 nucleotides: TGTGCCAGCACCAGGACAGGGGGCGTCGATGGCTACACCTTC. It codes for CASTRTGGVDGYTF.

In DNA, the CDR3 is TGTGCCAGCAGCCAAGTTGCAGGGCAAAGACAGGGCTACACCTTC. Its translation is CASSQVAGQRQGYTF. The chain links TRBV4-2 to TRBJ1-2, with D tentatively TRBD1 (5 bases). V was clipped by 1 base and J by 8 bases, with 17 bases between them. This CDR3 spans 15 amino acids. In germline, CDR1 is LGHNA, CDR2 YNFKEQ.